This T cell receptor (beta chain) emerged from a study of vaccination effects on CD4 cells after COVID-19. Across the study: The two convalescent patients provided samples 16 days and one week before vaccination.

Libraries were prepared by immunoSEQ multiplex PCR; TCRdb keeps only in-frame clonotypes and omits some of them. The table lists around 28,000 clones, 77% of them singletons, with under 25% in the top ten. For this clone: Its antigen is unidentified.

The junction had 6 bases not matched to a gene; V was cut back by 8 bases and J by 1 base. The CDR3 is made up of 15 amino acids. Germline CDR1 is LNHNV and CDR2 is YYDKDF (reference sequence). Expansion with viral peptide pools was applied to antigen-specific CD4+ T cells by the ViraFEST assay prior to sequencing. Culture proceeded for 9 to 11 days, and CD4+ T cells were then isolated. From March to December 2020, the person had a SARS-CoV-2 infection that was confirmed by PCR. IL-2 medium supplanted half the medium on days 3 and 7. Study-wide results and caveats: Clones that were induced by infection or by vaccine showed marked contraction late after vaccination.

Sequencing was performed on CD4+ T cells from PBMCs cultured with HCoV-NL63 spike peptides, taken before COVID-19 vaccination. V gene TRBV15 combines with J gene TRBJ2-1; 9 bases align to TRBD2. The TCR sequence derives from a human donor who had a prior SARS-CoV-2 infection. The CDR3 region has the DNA TGTGCCACCGTCCCGCGGGAGGGATCCTACAATGAGCAGTTCTTC. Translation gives CATVPREGSYNEQFF.